Below, one TCR beta chain is given with its context. The antigen is unknown. The data belong to a study of cytomegalovirus exposure and HLA in healthy donors. The study's findings and limits: TCR beta V- and J-gene trimming, according to a later analysis, was linked to a missense DCLRE1C variant.

A multiplex PCR was run with 60 Vbeta primers and 13 Jbeta primers. Libraries were prepared by immunoSEQ multiplex PCR; TCRdb keeps only in-frame clonotypes and omits some of them. Here the sample spans about 98,000 clones, over 75% being singletons. The CDR3 length is 16 residues. Germline lookup yields CDR1 SGHRS and CDR2 YFSETQ. V dropped 6 bases and J dropped 5; count of bases not matched to a gene: 12. The origin of this receptor is a female donor in good health and CMV-seropositive. The rearrangement links TRBV5-1 to TRBJ2-1; 9 bases match TRBD1. Input material: PBMCs. CDR3 DNA sequence: TGCGCCAGCAACGCCCCGGGACAGGGAAAAGACAATGAGCAGTTCTTC. Its translation: CASNAPGQGKDNEQFF.